The present entry profiles one TCR beta chain with its context. What it recognizes is unknown. This sample was included in a study of graft-versus-host responses after intestinal transplantation. The V end was cut by 2 bases, the J end by 4 bases, with 5 bases between. This CDR3 has 12 amino acids. Germline V gene data show CDR1 as SGHTA and CDR2 as FQGNSA. Sequencing was performed with immunoSEQ multiplex PCR; in TCRdb, only in-frame clones are kept and a portion is missing. Of 38,000 or so clones detected, roughly 96% appear once; the ten largest clones hold around 0.53%. Sample: unstimulated CD8+ T cells sorted from spleen or lymph node cells, taken before transplant. This TCR was recovered from a human donor who was the organ donor for an intestinal transplant. The V and J genes are TRBV7-2 and TRBJ2-5; D is unclear. DNA for the CDR3: TGTGCCAGCAGCTTAATGGGAGAGACCCAGTACTTC. Translation: CASSLMGETQYF.